Each of the 27 T cell receptor beta chains below was sequenced from the same sample in a study of T cells in Graves' hyperthyroidism and ophthalmopathy. From RNA transcripts, TCR beta CDR3 regions were amplified. The HTBI primer set was used in a first-round RT-PCR of the TCR CDR3. TCRdb re-called the multiplex PCR reads through MiXCR, storing one row per CDR3 protein. This table has a few hundred thousand distinct CDR3 sequences, approximately 14% appearing once. Material: blood. These receptors were obtained from a woman aged 18-29 years with Graves' hyperthyroidism that later progressed to Graves' ophthalmopathy.

The chain recombines TRBV12-3 or TRBV12-4 with TRBJ2-7; D tentatively fits TRBD1 or TRBD2 (5 bases each). V gave up 10 bases and J gave up 6 bases, with 22 bases separating them. The length of the CDR3 is 14 residues. The CDR3 nucleotides read TGTGCCAACGGGTGGGTGGGGGAAAGTGGCGAGCAGTACTTC. The encoded protein is CANGWVGESGEQYF.

The chain is built from TRBV7-3 and TRBJ2-1; D remains unclear. The ends were cut back, 5 bases at V and 8 bases at J, with 16 bases in the middle. CDR1 and CDR2 (germline): SGHTA, FQGTGA. The CDR3 runs 14 residues. CDR3 in amino acids: CASSRSDGLDEQFF. The CDR3 DNA reads as TGTGCCAGCAGCCGGTCTGACGGTCTGGATGAGCAGTTCTTC.

In this sample, this clonotype turned up many times. J is TRBJ2-1 and V is TRBV11-2, with D possibly being TRBD2 (6 bases). Germline-derived CDR1 and CDR2 are SGHAT and FQNNGV. V lost 3 bases and J lost 5, with 8 bases in between. CDR3 length: 13 amino acids. The CDR3 loop reads CASSFSGDNEQFF. The CDR3 bases are TGTGCCAGCAGCTTTAGCGGAGACAATGAGCAGTTCTTC.

This clonotype occurred many times. The chain recombines TRBV28 with TRBJ1-5; possible D gene TRBD1, 5 bases. The CDR3 is 14 residues long. The ends were cut back, 4 bases at V and 4 bases at J, with 11 bases in the middle. Germline lookup yields CDR1 MDHEN and CDR2 SYDVKM. The CDR3 loop is CASSSGTANQPQHF. In DNA, the CDR3 is TGTGCCAGCAGTTCCGGGACGGCGAATCAGCCCCAGCATTTT.

The V call is TRBV5-4, the J call TRBJ2-3; 8 bases agree with TRBD2. Germline trimming cut 0 bases from V and 3 bases from J; bases unmatched to any gene: 6. The germline gives CDR1 SGHNT, CDR2 YYREEE (reference sequence). The CDR3 loop spans 16 amino acids. Written as DNA, the CDR3 is TGTGCCAGCAGCTTGGCCTCCAGCGGGAGTACAGATACGCAGTATTTT. Encoded protein: CASSLASSGSTDTQYF.

This clonotype was observed at least ten times. The gene calls are TRBV11-2 and TRBJ1-3; possible D gene TRBD1, 6 bases. CDR1 and CDR2 (germline): SGHAT, FQNNGV. The CDR3 has 15 residues. Trimming shortened V by 5 bases and J by 7 bases, and 18 bases separated the two germline ends. The CDR3 coding sequence is TGTGCCAGCAGCAAACCGGGACAAAATCGGAACACCATATATTTT. It specifies CASSKPGQNRNTIYF. Variable domain in full (rest from reference TRBV11-2 and TRBJ1-3): EAGVAQSPRYKIIEKRQSVAFWCNPISGHATLYWYQQILGQGPKLLIQFQNNGVVDDSQLPKDRFSAERLKGVDSTLKIQPAKLEDSAVYLCASSKPGQNRNTIYFGEGSWLTVV.

The rearrangement links TRBV6-1 to TRBJ2-3; tentative D call: TRBD1 (5 bases). Germline V gene sequence: CDR1 MNHNS, CDR2 SASEGT. V was pared by 3 bases and J by 2 bases, with 15 bases between. The CDR3 contains 16 residues. CDR3 nucleotides: TGTGCCAGCAGTGAGTCAGGGTCTGGGGCCACAGATACGCAGTATTTT. Encoded protein: CASSESGSGATDTQYF.

The CDR3 sequence is CASSQLWYRRRQPQHF. The CDR3 DNA is TGCGCCAGCAGCCAACTCTGGTACAGGCGGCGTCAGCCCCAGCATTTT. This chain connects TRBV4-1 to TRBJ1-5; tentative D call: TRBD1 (5 bases). The germline V and J ends were trimmed by 2 bases and 6 bases, with 17 bases remaining between them. CDR3 size: 16 residues. Per the germline V gene, CDR1 is MGHRA and CDR2 is YSYEKL.

This chain connects TRBV11-3 to TRBJ2-7; 12 bases are a match to TRBD2. The length of the CDR3 is 17 residues. Germline V gene lookup returns CDR1 SGHNT and CDR2 YENEEA. V trimming: 5 bases; J trimming: 7 bases; junction bases outside the gene matches: 15. CDR3 loop: CASSASLAGGSELEQYF. The CDR3 bases are TGTGCCAGCAGCGCCTCACTAGCGGGAGGATCGGAGCTTGAGCAGTACTTC.

This clonotype was seen at least ten times. The chain links TRBV7-2 to TRBJ2-3; 10 positions agree with TRBD2. This CDR3 contains 16 residues. Trimming cost V 3 bases and J 2 bases; bases outside gene matches: 5. The germline V gene has CDR1 SGHTA and CDR2 FQGNSA. As DNA, the CDR3 is TGTGCCAGCAGCTTGAGGACTAGCGGAGACACAGATACGCAGTATTTT. It is translated as CASSLRTSGDTDTQYF.

This clonotype was detected a few times. The chain recombines TRBV27 with TRBJ2-7; 7 bases agree with TRBD2. The ends lost 8 bases at V and 6 bases at J; junction bases unmatched: 13. The V gene's germline CDR1 is MNHEY and CDR2 SMNVEV (reference sequence). The CDR3 sequence is 14 residues long. This CDR3 is CASYTAGGSGEQYF. In DNA form, the CDR3 reads TGTGCCAGCTATACCGCCGGGGGGAGTGGCGAGCAGTACTTC.

CDR3 region: CASSLGWRQETQYF. The CDR3 nucleotides are TGTGCCAGCAGCTTAGGCTGGCGGCAAGAGACCCAGTACTTC. The chain couples TRBV7-2 to TRBJ2-5; no definite D call. Germline V gene data show CDR1 as SGHTA and CDR2 as FQGNSA. The length of the CDR3 is 14 residues. V lost 1 base and J 2 bases, leaving 8 bases between the germline ends.

This clonotype was counted only a few times. The genes are TRBV5-1 and TRBJ1-3; 7 nucleotides agree with TRBD1. This CDR3 is 16 amino acids long. V was pared by 4 bases and J by 0 bases, with 7 bases of the junction left unmatched. Germline V gives CDR1 SGHRS, CDR2 YFSETQ. The CDR3 DNA follows: TGCGCCAGCAGCCTCGGACAGGAGGGCTCTGGAAACACCATATATTTT. Its protein product is CASSLGQEGSGNTIYF.

This clonotype was detected only a few times. V is TRBV5-1 and J is TRBJ2-7; 7 nucleotides agree with TRBD1. J gave up 2 bases and V 1 base, and 3 bases lay outside the gene matches. In germline, CDR1 is SGHRS, CDR2 YFSETQ. The CDR3 spans 14 residues. For the CDR3, the DNA is TGCGCCAGCAGCTTGTTAGGGGGCGCCTACGAGCAGTACTTC. Translation gives CASSLLGGAYEQYF.

The chain has TRBV5-5 and TRBJ2-7, with 11 positions matching TRBD1. The germline gives CDR1 SGHKS, CDR2 YYEKEE (reference sequence). This CDR3 is built from 15 residues. The V and J ends lost 4 bases and 3 bases, in that order; junction bases with no gene match: 6. The CDR3 here is CASSLRTGGYYEQYF. For the CDR3, the DNA is TGTGCCAGCAGCCTACGGACAGGGGGCTACTACGAGCAGTACTTC.

For this clonotype: This clone may be a read error of a much larger clone one base away. The chain recombines TRBV28 with TRBJ2-2; 7 bases are shared with TRBD1. The CDR3 runs 15 residues. Germline V gives CDR1 MDHEN, CDR2 SYDVKM. The CDR3 coding sequence is TGTGCCAGCAGCCAGGGACAGACATACACCGGGGAGCCGTTTTTT. It yields the protein CASSQGQTYTGEPFF.

This clonotype was picked up a small number of times. The chain carries TRBV12-3 or TRBV12-4 and TRBJ2-5; TRBD1 matches at 9 bases. V shed 6 bases, J shed 14 bases, and the junction held 7 bases outside the gene matches. There are 11 residues in the CDR3. CDR3 sequence: CASSLGTGTYF. The CDR3 region has the DNA TGTGCCAGCAGCCTAGGGACAGGGACATACTTC.

This clonotype was detected many times. The genes are TRBV27 and TRBJ2-3, with 10 bases fitting TRBD2. CDR1 is MNHEY and CDR2 is SMNVEV in the germline V gene (reference sequence). The CDR3 consists of 22 residues. The junction had 26 bases not matched to a gene; V was cut back by 6 bases and J by 2 bases. The CDR3 region is CASSHIKPLAGPSPQSTDTQYF. CDR3 nucleotides: TGTGCCAGCAGCCACATTAAACCACTAGCGGGACCCTCCCCTCAATCCACAGATACGCAGTATTTT.

There are many counts of this clonotype. The chain is built from TRBV7-2 and TRBJ2-7, with 7 bases lining up with TRBD2. V lost 5 bases and J lost 2; bases outside the gene matches: 9. The CDR3 is 15 amino acids. Germline V gene lookup returns CDR1 SGHTA and CDR2 FQGNSA. For the CDR3, the DNA is TGTGCCAGCAGCCCCTGGTGGGAGGGCACCTACGAGCAGTACTTC. Translation gives CASSPWWEGTYEQYF.

In this sample, this clonotype turned up many times. The chain combines TRBV11-2 with TRBJ2-3; D perhaps matches TRBD2 (5 bases). This CDR3 is built from 15 residues. The V gene's germline CDR1 is SGHAT and CDR2 FQNNGV. V was shortened by 5 bases and J by 2 bases, with 14 bases between the two germline ends. This CDR3 is CASSRTGLLTDTQYF. CDR3 DNA: TGTGCCAGCAGCAGGACCGGACTCCTCACAGATACGCAGTATTTT.

This clonotype has only one observation. The chain carries TRBV7-9 and TRBJ2-7; D gene ambiguous. The CDR3 consists of 13 residues. Trimming took 3 bases from V and 5 from J, leaving 11 bases between them. CDR1 is SEHNR, CDR2 FQNEAQ, per germline (reference sequence). The CDR3 DNA sequence: TGTGCCAGCAGCTTTCAAGCAAGTAACGAGCAGTACTTC. Translating it yields CASSFQASNEQYF.

This chain links TRBV2 with TRBJ2-1; weak D call: TRBD2 (6 bases). Trimming removed 5 bases at V and 12 bases at J, with 23 bases between. Germline-derived CDR1 and CDR2 are SNHLY and FYNNEI. This CDR3 is 15 amino acids long. CDR3 bases: TGTGCCAGCAGTCAGGATACTGCGGGATTTGTCGGGCAGTTCTTC. Amino acid sequence: CASSQDTAGFVGQFF.

This clonotype was counted at least ten times. This rearrangement joins TRBV2 to TRBJ2-1; unclear D gene. Germline CDR1 and CDR2: SNHLY and FYNNEI. Trimming took 4 bases from V and 13 from J, leaving 14 bases between them. The CDR3 totals 12 residues. As DNA, the CDR3 is TGTGCCAGCAGTGTTACAGCCCCTGGTCAGTTCTTC. Residues: CASSVTAPGQFF. Combining the CDR3 with reference TRBV2 and TRBJ2-1 gives the whole variable domain EPEVTQTPSHQVTQMGQEVILRCVPISNHLYFYWYRQILGQKVEFLVSFYNNEISEKSEIFDDQFSVERPDGSNFTLKIRSTKLEDSAMYFCASSVTAPGQFFGPGTRLTVL.

This clonotype appeared many times. The V and J genes are TRBV28 and TRBJ1-1, with D uncertain. The V end lost 3 bases, the J end lost 0 bases, and 11 bases lay between the germline ends. CDR3 length: 15 amino acids. Germline V lookup: CDR1 MDHEN, CDR2 SYDVKM. As DNA, the CDR3 is TGTGCCAGCAGTTTCGGCCTTATCATGAACACTGAAGCTTTCTTT. Protein product: CASSFGLIMNTEAFF.

The chain couples TRBV4-2 to TRBJ2-1, with D uncertain. Per the germline V gene, CDR1 is LGHNA and CDR2 is YNFKEQ. V lost 0 bases to trimming and J lost 10 bases, with 10 bases between them. The CDR3 has 13 residues. The CDR3 coding sequence is TGTGCCAGCAGCCAAGATTTCGGCGGCGAGCAGTTCTTC. Its protein product is CASSQDFGGEQFF.

This clonotype was counted ten times or more. J is TRBJ2-3 and V is TRBV27, with TRBD2 matching over 7 bases. V shed 2 bases, J shed 1 base, and the junction held 3 bases outside the gene matches. Germline CDR1 is MNHEY and CDR2 is SMNVEV (reference sequence). This CDR3 has 15 amino acids. The CDR3 nucleotides read TGTGCCAGCAGTTTAGAGGCGGGAGGCACAGATACGCAGTATTTT. This gives the protein CASSLEAGGTDTQYF.

The table lists this clonotype with many counts. The junction departs from the called germline gene at one end, perhaps through a read error. The V gene is TRBV7-7, the J gene TRBJ2-3; TRBD2 agrees at 15 bases. Germline CDR1 reads SSHAT; CDR2 reads FNYEAQ (reference sequence). The CDR3 is 18 residues long. This CDR3 is CASSLGLAGGLSTDTQYF. The CDR3 region has the DNA TGTGCTAGCAGCTTGGGACTAGCGGGAGGTCTTAGCACAGATACGCAGTATTTT.